Shown below are 26 T cell receptor beta chains from a single sample sequenced in a study of cytomegalovirus exposure and HLA in healthy donors. TCRdb keeps only in-frame clones here, not all; method: immunoSEQ multiplex PCR. The sample includes around 190,000 clones, 86% of them seen just once. Material for sequencing was PBMCs. These receptors originate from a woman aged 18-29 years in good health and CMV-seronegative.

The J gene is TRBJ2-1, the V gene TRBV6-5, with 7 positions matching TRBD2. Germline V CDR1 and CDR2: MNHEY, SVGAGI. The CDR3 consists of 16 residues. The ends lost 4 bases at V and 4 bases at J; junction bases unmatched: 10. The CDR3: CASSSQRGGTYNEQFF. Written as DNA, the CDR3 is TGTGCCAGCAGTTCTCAGCGGGGAGGCACGTACAATGAGCAGTTCTTC.

The chain couples TRBV30 to TRBJ2-7; 7 bases are shared with TRBD1. V lost 1 base to trimming and J lost 4 bases; unmatched junction nucleotides: 7. Looked up from germline, CDR1 is GTSNPN and CDR2 is SVGIG (reference sequence). CDR3 size: 14 residues. The CDR3 reads CAWSASTGSYEQYF. CDR3 DNA: TGTGCCTGGAGTGCGTCGACAGGGTCATACGAGCAGTACTTC. Complete variable domain (other parts from reference TRBV30 and TRBJ2-7): SQTIHQWPATLVQPVGSPLSLECTVEGTSNPNLYWYRQAAGRGLQLLFYSVGIGQISSEVPQNLSASRPQDRQFILSSKKLLLSDSGFYLCAWSASTGSYEQYFGPGTRLTVT.

This CDR3 is CASSDQGSPADTQYF. CDR3 in DNA: TGTGCCAGCAGCGACCAGGGGTCCCCGGCAGATACGCAGTATTTT. The chain carries TRBV2 and TRBJ2-3, with TRBD1 as a possible D gene (6 bases). Trimming removed 6 bases from V and 4 bases from J, with 17 bases in between. Per the germline V gene, CDR1 is SNHLY and CDR2 is FYNNEI. The CDR3 extends over 15 amino acids. The whole variable domain, remainder taken from reference TRBV2 and TRBJ2-3, is EPEVTQTPSHQVTQMGQEVILRCVPISNHLYFYWYRQILGQKVEFLVSFYNNEISEKSEIFDDQFSVERPDGSNFTLKIRSTKLEDSAMYFCASSDQGSPADTQYFGPGTRLTVL.

This clone was observed once. The chain joins TRBV4-1 to TRBJ2-7; 11 bases align to TRBD2. Germline trimming cut 0 bases from V and 5 bases from J; bases unmatched to any gene: 9. CDR1 and CDR2 from the germline V gene are MGHRA and YSYEKL. The CDR3 has 17 amino acids. The CDR3 bases are TGCGCCAGCAGCCAAGATCGGCCTAGCGGGAGGTCCCACGAGCAGTACTTC. Translated, it gives CASSQDRPSGRSHEQYF.

A remark on this clone: Additional DNA sequences in this sample encode the identical CDR3. The genes are TRBV5-1 and TRBJ2-5; D is perhaps TRBD1 (6 bases). CDR1 and CDR2 (germline): SGHRS, YFSETQ. There are 15 residues in the CDR3. The ends were cut back, 0 bases at V and 3 bases at J, with 12 bases in the middle. The CDR3 DNA sequence: TGCGCCAGCAGCTTGGGAGGGACATCTGAAGAGACCCAGTACTTC. Encoded protein: CASSLGGTSEETQYF.

V is TRBV5-1 and J is TRBJ2-1; D gene ambiguous. The CDR3 length is 15 residues. The V and J ends lost 1 base and 3 bases respectively, with 11 bases between them. The V gene's germline CDR1 is SGHRS and CDR2 YFSETQ. The CDR3: CASSLTQSFYNEQFF. CDR3 DNA: TGCGCCAGCAGCTTGACACAATCCTTCTACAATGAGCAGTTCTTC.

The chain has TRBV6-6 and TRBJ2-5, with TRBD1 identical over 8 bases. The V segment lost 6 bases and the J segment 3 bases; nucleotides outside the gene matches: 12. The CDR3 runs 16 residues. Germline V CDR1 and CDR2: MNHNY, SVGAGI (reference sequence). This CDR3 reads CASRDPTGGGKETQYF. The CDR3 bases are TGTGCCAGCAGAGACCCTACAGGGGGAGGTAAAGAGACCCAGTACTTC.

The gene calls are TRBV25-1 and TRBJ1-4, with no clear D. The germline gives CDR1 MGHDK, CDR2 SYGVNS. The CDR3 covers 13 residues. Trimming took 0 bases from V and 11 from J, leaving 10 bases between them. The CDR3 sequence: CASSEYKGGKLFF. CDR3 coding DNA: TGTGCCAGCAGTGAATATAAGGGAGGGAAACTGTTTTTT. The variable domain in full, completed from reference TRBV25-1 and TRBJ1-4, reads EADIYQTPRYLVIGTGKKITLECSQTMGHDKMYWYQQDPGMELHLIHYSYGVNSTEKGDLSSESTVSRIRTEHFPLTLESARPSHTSQYLCASSEYKGGKLFFGSGTQLSVL.

The J gene is TRBJ1-1, the V gene TRBV19; maybe TRBD1 (5 bases). The CDR3 has 13 amino acids. Trimming took 8 bases from V and 1 from J, leaving 11 bases between them. Looked up from germline, CDR1 is LNHDA and CDR2 is SQIVND (reference sequence). CDR3 region: CASDGGGNTEAFF. Here the CDR3 DNA reads TGTGCCAGTGATGGGGGAGGGAACACTGAAGCTTTCTTT.

The rearrangement joins TRBV14 to TRBJ2-3; D unresolved. The CDR3 totals 11 residues. Germline values: CDR1 SGHDN, CDR2 FVKESK. V was shortened by 3 bases and J by 6 bases, with 4 bases between the two germline ends. The CDR3 DNA reads TGTGCCAGCAGCCAGGAGGATACGCAGTATTTT. Translated, it gives CASSQEDTQYF. Looking up the rest from reference TRBV14 and TRBJ2-3 gives the full variable domain: EAGVTQFPSHSVIEKGQTVTLRCDPISGHDNLYWYRRVMGKEIKFLLHFVKESKQDESGMPNNRFLAERTGGTYSTLKVQPAELEDSGVYFCASSQEDTQYFGPGTRLTVL.

This clone has a single count. The chain combines TRBV15 with TRBJ2-7; no reliable D call. Germline CDR1 is LNHNV and CDR2 is YYDKDF (reference sequence). CDR3 length: 14 residues. V was clipped by 5 bases and J by 2 bases, with 13 bases between them. CDR3 region: CATSSRNSPYEQYF. CDR3 bases: TGTGCCACCAGCTCCCGTAATTCCCCCTACGAGCAGTACTTC.

The CDR3 loop is CASSLGVTGPGYGYTF. CDR3 nucleotide sequence: TGTGCCAGCAGCTTAGGTGTGACAGGGCCCGGGTATGGCTACACCTTC. The V call is TRBV7-2, the J call TRBJ1-2; 7 nucleotides agree with TRBD1. The CDR3 spans 16 residues. The V gene end was trimmed by 1 base and the J gene end by 5 bases; junction bases not matched to a gene: 10. Germline loops: CDR1 SGHTA, CDR2 FQGNSA. Full variable domain (outside the CDR3, taken from reference TRBV7-2 and TRBJ1-2): GAGVSQSPSNKVTEKGKDVELRCDPISGHTALYWYRQSLGQGLEFLIYFQGNSAPDKSGLPSDRFSAERTGGSVSTLTIQRTQQEDSAVYLCASSLGVTGPGYGYTFGSGTRLTVV.

This chain uses TRBV19 with TRBJ2-5; perhaps TRBD1 as D (6 bases). Germline CDR1 reads LNHDA; CDR2 reads SQIVND (reference sequence). Trimming removed 5 bases from V and 1 base from J, with 11 bases in between. The CDR3 consists of 14 residues. The CDR3 DNA reads as TGTGCCAGTAGTGCCCGACAGGTCCAAGAGACCCAGTACTTC. Its translation: CASSARQVQETQYF. The whole variable domain, remainder taken from reference TRBV19 and TRBJ2-5, is DGGITQSPKYLFRKEGQNVTLSCEQNLNHDAMYWYRQDPGQGLRLIYYSQIVNDFQKGDIAEGYSVSREKKESFPLTVTSAQKNPTAFYLCASSARQVQETQYFGPGTRLLVL.

The V gene is TRBV6-1, the J gene TRBJ2-3; 11 bases map to TRBD2. Unmatched junction bases numbered 2, after V lost 6 bases and J lost 6 bases. Per germline, CDR1 MNHNS and CDR2 SASEGT. CDR3 length: 13 residues. The CDR3 nucleotides read TGTGCCAGCAGGGCTAGCGGGAGGGATACGCAGTATTTT. Amino acid sequence: CASRASGRDTQYF.

V usage is TRBV4-1 and J usage is TRBJ1-2, with D perhaps matching TRBD1 (6 bases). Trimming stripped 0 bases from V and 3 bases from J, with 17 bases between. This CDR3 spans 17 amino acids. Germline loops: CDR1 MGHRA, CDR2 YSYEKL. The CDR3 DNA is TGCGCCAGCAGCCAAGAATTTGGGGGGGCGCGATACTATGGCTACACCTTC. This encodes CASSQEFGGARYYGYTF.

The sample holds one count of this clone. V and J are TRBV10-3 and TRBJ1-6, with D unclear. Germline values: CDR1 ENHRY, CDR2 SYGVKD. This CDR3 spans 13 amino acids. V was trimmed by 5 bases and J by 5 bases, leaving 7 bases between them. The CDR3 loop reads CAISRENNSPLHF. CDR3 nucleotide sequence: TGTGCCATCAGTCGGGAGAATAATTCACCCCTCCACTTT.

V and J are TRBV5-6 and TRBJ2-7, with D possibly TRBD1 on 6 matching bases. The length of the CDR3 is 14 residues. Germline V gene sequence: CDR1 SGHDT, CDR2 YYEEEE. V was trimmed by 2 bases and J by 2 bases, leaving 11 bases between them. CDR3 loop: CASSFQGPTYEQYF. The DNA for the CDR3 is TGTGCCAGCAGCTTCCAGGGGCCCACCTACGAGCAGTACTTC.

This clone came up once. The chain links TRBV9 to TRBJ1-1; no firm D call. The CDR3 sequence is 12 residues long. With 3 bases removed from V and 1 base from J, the gap between germline ends came to 4 bases. Germline V CDR1 and CDR2: SGDLS, YYNGEE. The CDR3 sequence: CASSATNTEAFF. As DNA, the CDR3 is TGTGCCAGCAGCGCTACGAACACTGAAGCTTTCTTT.

The chain carries TRBV2 and TRBJ2-7; 9 bases fit TRBD2. With V trimmed by 6 bases and J by 8 bases, 14 bases remained unmatched. The CDR3 runs to 15 residues. In germline, CDR1 is SNHLY, CDR2 FYNNEI. CDR3 DNA: TGTGCCAGCAGGACTAGCGGACAACCTACGGGCAAGCAGTACTTC. Translating it yields CASRTSGQPTGKQYF. The variable domain in full, completed from reference TRBV2 and TRBJ2-7, reads EPEVTQTPSHQVTQMGQEVILRCVPISNHLYFYWYRQILGQKVEFLVSFYNNEISEKSEIFDDQFSVERPDGSNFTLKIRSTKLEDSAMYFCASRTSGQPTGKQYFGPGTRLTVT.

The gene calls are TRBV10-3 and TRBJ2-2, with 9 nucleotides matching TRBD1. The CDR3 loop spans 15 amino acids. Germline V gives CDR1 ENHRY, CDR2 SYGVKD. V gave up 4 bases and J gave up 3 bases; unmatched junction bases: 3. The CDR3 DNA reads as TGTGCCATCAGTGGGGACAGGGAACACACCGGGGAGCTGTTTTTT. Protein product: CAISGDREHTGELFF.

CDR3 in amino acids: CASLGLAGYNEQFF. The CDR3 nucleotides read TGTGCCAGCCTCGGACTAGCGGGGTACAATGAGCAGTTCTTC. The chain recombines TRBV2 with TRBJ2-1; 12 nucleotides align to TRBD2. The germline V gene encodes CDR1 SNHLY and CDR2 FYNNEI. The length of the CDR3 is 14 residues. After removal of 8 bases from V and 4 bases from J, the junction contained 3 bases not matched to a gene.

The chain combines TRBV5-1 with TRBJ2-2, with 13 bases fitting TRBD2. Trimming removed 4 bases from V and 3 bases from J; junction bases left unmatched: 3. The germline V gene has CDR1 SGHRS and CDR2 YFSETQ. There are 16 residues in the CDR3. CDR3 region: CASSAGLAGDTGELFF. DNA of the CDR3: TGCGCCAGCAGCGCAGGACTAGCGGGGGACACCGGGGAGCTGTTTTTT. Filled out from reference TRBV5-1 and TRBJ2-2, the complete variable domain reads KAGVTQTPRYLIKTRGQQVTLSCSPISGHRSVSWYQQTPGQGLQFLFEYFSETQRNKGNFPGRFSGRQFSNSRSEMNVSTLELGDSALYLCASSAGLAGDTGELFFGEGSRLTVL.

The chain recombines TRBV7-3 with TRBJ1-6; no definite D call. Germline lookup yields CDR1 SGHTA and CDR2 FQGTGA. The ends were cut back, 1 base at V and 8 bases at J, with 15 bases in the middle. The CDR3 is 16 residues long. For the CDR3, the DNA is TGTGCCAGCAGCTTAAATCTAAGAGGGAGCGATTCACCCCTCCACTTT. Amino acids: CASSLNLRGSDSPLHF.

J is TRBJ2-2 and V is TRBV11-2; weak D call: TRBD2 (7 bases). Germline CDR1 SGHAT, CDR2 FQNNGV. The ends were cut back, 5 bases at V and 5 bases at J, with 15 bases in the middle. The CDR3 covers 15 residues. This chain's CDR3 is CASSPRGGGTGELFF. The CDR3 DNA follows: TGTGCCAGCAGCCCCAGAGGGGGGGGAACCGGGGAGCTGTTTTTT.

This rearrangement joins TRBV7-9 to TRBJ2-4; 11 bases are a match to TRBD1. Trimming cost V 5 bases and J 1 base; bases outside gene matches: 4. CDR1 and CDR2 from the germline V gene are SEHNR and FQNEAQ (reference sequence). The CDR3 spans 16 residues. The CDR3 loop reads CASSPGQGAAKNIQYF. The CDR3 DNA reads as TGTGCCAGCAGCCCTGGACAGGGGGCTGCCAAAAACATTCAGTACTTC.

The CDR3 here is CASSQASGDTDTQYF. The CDR3 DNA is TGTGCCAGCAGCCAAGCTAGCGGGGATACTGATACGCAGTATTTT. This chain links TRBV4-2 with TRBJ2-3; 9 bases align to TRBD2. The CDR3 is 15 amino acids. The J segment lost 6 bases and the V segment lost 1 base, leaving 5 bases of the junction unmatched. Germline V CDR1 and CDR2: LGHNA, YNFKEQ.